The 19 T cell receptor beta chains reported below all come from one sample, sequenced in a study of CD8+ T cells in alopecia areata. Following RNA extraction, reverse transcription yielded cDNA that acted as the sequencing template. Generated by immunoSEQ multiplex PCR, the TCRdb table keeps only in-frame clones and is missing some. The data contain 110,000 to 150,000 clones, 62% of them seen just once; the ten biggest clones take up 36%. Input material: CD8+ T cells sorted from blood. All receptors derive from a human donor in good health.

This clone has more than one count but fewer than ten. Other DNA sequences within the sample encode an identical CDR3. The CDR3 is CASSFGTGGSYEQYF. The CDR3, as DNA: TGTGCCAGCAGTTTCGGGACAGGGGGCTCCTACGAGCAGTACTTC. The V and J genes are TRBV27 and TRBJ2-7; 11 bases align to TRBD1. Per the germline V gene, CDR1 is MNHEY and CDR2 is SMNVEV (reference sequence). V lost 3 bases and J lost 0; bases outside the gene matches: 1. The CDR3 contains 15 residues.

The chain joins TRBV5-6 to TRBJ1-4; D gene ambiguous. Germline V gene lookup returns CDR1 SGHDT and CDR2 YYEEEE. The CDR3 runs to 15 residues. V gave up 4 bases and J gave up 6 bases, with 16 bases separating them. Written as DNA, the CDR3 is TGTGCCAGCAGCCTTTGGTTCTACTGGGATGAAAAACTGTTTTTT. It encodes CASSLWFYWDEKLFF. The full variable domain, in which reference TRBV5-6 and TRBJ1-4 provide the parts outside the CDR3, is DAGVTQSPTHLIKTRGQQVTLRCSPKSGHDTVSWYQQALGQGPQFIFQYYEEEERQRGNFPDRFSGHQFPNYSSELNVNALLLGDSALYLCASSLWFYWDEKLFFGSGTQLSVL.

This clone was counted once. The chain recombines TRBV15 with TRBJ2-5, with TRBD2 as a possible D gene (5 bases). Per the germline V gene, CDR1 is LNHNV and CDR2 is YYDKDF (reference sequence). The CDR3 covers 16 residues. The ends were cut back, 3 bases at V and 4 bases at J, with 18 bases in the middle. This CDR3 is CATSREDPGLIETQYF. The CDR3 nucleotides are TGTGCCACCAGCAGGGAGGATCCGGGCCTTATAGAGACCCAGTACTTC.

The chain uses TRBV30 and TRBJ2-5, with 12 bases that match TRBD2. This CDR3 has 19 amino acids. Germline CDR1 is GTSNPN and CDR2 is SVGIG (reference sequence). Losses at the gene ends were 3 bases for V and 5 bases for J; bases not matched to a gene: 19. The CDR3 DNA sequence: TGTGCCTGGAGCGTGTACGGGCGACTAGCGGGGGAGGTTGTGGAGACCCAGTACTTC. This sequence encodes CAWSVYGRLAGEVVETQYF.

The chain is built from TRBV27 and TRBJ1-1; D unclear. The V end was cut by 0 bases, the J end by 4 bases, with 9 bases between. Germline V lookup: CDR1 MNHEY, CDR2 SMNVEV (reference sequence). This CDR3 spans 14 amino acids. The CDR3 spells CASSLSPTATEAFF. CDR3 nucleotide sequence: TGTGCCAGCAGTTTATCGCCCACGGCCACTGAAGCTTTCTTT.

This clone was picked up a small number of times. In DNA, the CDR3 is TGCAGCGTTTCGTCAAGCTCCTACAATGAGCAGTTCTTC. This codes for CSVSSSSYNEQFF. The rearrangement links TRBV29-1 to TRBJ2-1; D ambiguous. CDR1 is SQVTM, CDR2 ANQGSEA, per germline. Trimming stripped 5 bases from V and 0 bases from J, with 8 bases between. The CDR3 is made up of 13 amino acids.

The chain uses TRBV7-8 and TRBJ1-5; TRBD1 matches 7 bases. V was pared by 5 bases and J by 2 bases, with 3 bases of the junction left unmatched. This CDR3 is built from 14 residues. CDR1 and CDR2 from the germline V gene are SGHVS and FQNEAQ. CDR3 amino acids: CASSVDRGNQPQHF. The CDR3 DNA sequence: TGTGCCAGCAGCGTCGACAGGGGCAATCAGCCCCAGCATTTT.

V and J are TRBV28 and TRBJ2-2; weak D call: TRBD2 (6 bases). Trimming shortened V by 6 bases and J by 7 bases, and 18 bases separated the two germline ends. The germline V gene encodes CDR1 MDHEN and CDR2 SYDVKM. The CDR3 is made up of 15 amino acids. The CDR3 loop reads CASRKETWRGGELFF. CDR3 bases: TGTGCCAGCAGGAAAGAGACTTGGAGGGGCGGGGAGCTGTTTTTT.

The rearrangement links TRBV4-1 to TRBJ2-1; no clear D gene. V shed 3 bases and J shed 3 bases, with 9 bases lying between them. The germline gives CDR1 MGHRA, CDR2 YSYEKL. This CDR3 has 14 amino acids. The CDR3, as DNA: TGCGCCAGCAGCCAGGGATTCCACTACAATGAGCAGTTCTTC. This translates into CASSQGFHYNEQFF.

The genes are TRBV29-1 and TRBJ2-1; D gene ambiguous. Germline CDR1 is SQVTM and CDR2 is ANQGSEA. Trimming removed 5 bases at V and 9 bases at J, with 11 bases between. This CDR3 region has 11 residues. CDR3 region: CSVYLTGEQFF. The CDR3 nucleotides are TGCAGCGTTTATCTCACTGGTGAGCAGTTCTTC.

The rearrangement links TRBV4-1 to TRBJ2-7; 9 bases line up with TRBD2. This CDR3 spans 15 amino acids. The germline CDR1 and CDR2 sequences are MGHRA and YSYEKL. Trimming cost V 1 base and J 5 bases; bases outside gene matches: 6. CDR3 nucleotide sequence: TGCGCCAGCAGCCAAGTGGCGGGAGGGGGCCACGAGCAGTACTTC. Amino acids: CASSQVAGGGHEQYF.

The rearrangement uses TRBV11-2 and TRBJ2-7; TRBD1 matches 10 bases. The CDR3 spans 14 residues. The germline CDR1 and CDR2 sequences are SGHAT and FQNNGV. Losses at the gene ends were 4 bases for V and 1 base for J; bases not matched to a gene: 1. The CDR3 coding sequence is TGTGCCAGCAGCTGGACAGGGGGTTCCTACGAGCAGTACTTC. Its protein is CASSWTGGSYEQYF. Looking up the rest from reference TRBV11-2 and TRBJ2-7 gives the full variable domain: EAGVAQSPRYKIIEKRQSVAFWCNPISGHATLYWYQQILGQGPKLLIQFQNNGVVDDSQLPKDRFSAERLKGVDSTLKIQPAKLEDSAVYLCASSWTGGSYEQYFGPGTRLTVT.

This chain links TRBV30 with TRBJ2-1, with TRBD2 as a possible D gene (6 bases). This CDR3 contains 14 residues. Germline loops: CDR1 GTSNPN, CDR2 SVGIG (reference sequence). With 2 bases removed from V and 5 bases from J, the gap between germline ends came to 13 bases. This CDR3 reads CAWSPPGVNNEQFF. The CDR3 DNA is TGTGCCTGGAGTCCCCCGGGGGTAAACAATGAGCAGTTCTTC.

This chain joins TRBV29-1 and TRBJ2-1; D is tentatively TRBD1 or TRBD2 (6 bases each). Trimming took 5 bases from V and 4 from J, leaving 9 bases between them. Germline assignment: CDR1 SQVTM and CDR2 ANQGSEA. This CDR3 spans 12 amino acids. CDR3 bases: TGCAGCGTTTTAGGGGGGTACAATGAGCAGTTCTTC. This translates into CSVLGGYNEQFF.

This clone was observed a handful of times. This chain links TRBV13 with TRBJ2-1; D possibly corresponds to TRBD2 (6 bases). Germline CDR1 and CDR2: PRHDT and FYEKMQ (reference sequence). V shed 2 bases and J shed 10 bases, with 18 bases lying between them. The CDR3 totals 15 residues. The CDR3 protein is CASSLSAGSSSEQFF. CDR3 DNA: TGTGCCAGCAGCTTAAGTGCGGGATCTTCAAGCGAGCAGTTCTTC.

In its sample, this clone was seen once. The CDR3 DNA is TGCACCAGCTTTTGGCTAGCGGGAGAGGGTACCAAAAACATTCAGTACTTC. This codes for CTSFWLAGEGTKNIQYF. The gene calls are TRBV1 and TRBJ2-4; the table's TRBD2 call for D was not verified on the DNA. TRBV1 is shown as a pseudogene. The CDR3 is 17 amino acids.

This rearrangement joins TRBV7-6 to TRBJ2-5; either TRBD1 or TRBD2 may fit D (5 bases each). Germline V gene data show CDR1 as SGHVS and CDR2 as FNYEAQ. The CDR3 runs 15 residues. V gave up 5 bases and J gave up 2 bases, with 15 bases separating them. CDR3 sequence: CASSVSPGPQETQYF. The CDR3 DNA sequence: TGTGCCAGCAGCGTCTCACCGGGACCACAAGAGACCCAGTACTTC. The full variable domain, in which reference TRBV7-6 and TRBJ2-5 provide the parts outside the CDR3, is GAGVSQSPRYKVTKRGQDVALRCDPISGHVSLYWYRQALGQGPEFLTYFNYEAQQDKSGLPNDRFSAERPEGSISTLTIQRTEQRDSAMYRCASSVSPGPQETQYFGPGTRLLVL.

There are a few counts of this clone. The chain uses TRBV7-9 and TRBJ2-4; D is perhaps TRBD1 or TRBD2 (5 bases each). V gave up 5 bases and J gave up 1 base, with 15 bases separating them. CDR1 is SEHNR, CDR2 FQNEAQ, per germline (reference sequence). This CDR3 is 16 amino acids long. This CDR3 reads CASSTDRGYAKNIQYF. The CDR3 bases are TGTGCCAGCAGCACCGACCGGGGCTACGCCAAAAACATTCAGTACTTC.

This sequence joins TRBV5-5 and TRBJ2-7; D is unclear. The V end lost 0 bases, the J end lost 3 bases, and 4 bases lay between the germline ends. Germline CDR1 SGHKS, CDR2 YYEKEE (reference sequence). The CDR3 is 12 amino acids. The CDR3 is CASSLDFYEQYF. CDR3 nucleotide sequence: TGTGCCAGCAGCTTGGATTTCTACGAGCAGTACTTC.